These 4 T cell receptor beta chains were sequenced from one sample in a study of T-cell reconstitution after alpha-beta-depleted transplantation in children listed by TCRdb under 2016. Library prep was done by PCR. The run used an Illumina HiSeq 2500. Molecular barcoding was employed in the preparation of TCR libraries, with unique molecular identifiers being used to normalize TCRbeta repertoire quantification. TCRdb reprocessing: public reads trimmed at Q25 with fastp, clones called with MiXCR, in-frame beta chains kept. Under each unique CDR3 protein, matching rows form one entry showing the most common genes and DNA. Present in this sample are approximately 240,000 distinct CDR3 sequences, approximately 9.7% of which were seen just once. The leading ten clones occupy approximately 5% of the sample. The sequencing used PBMCs from the stem cell graft donor, collected from the stem cell graft. The source of these receptors is a human donor who donated a stem cell graft to a child with SCID.

In its sample, this clonotype was seen many times. The chain joins TRBV3-1 to TRBJ1-6, with 9 bases matching TRBD1. The CDR3 runs to 18 residues. V trimming: 1 base; J trimming: 10 bases; junction bases outside the gene matches: 14. Germline lookup yields CDR1 LGHDT and CDR2 YNNKEL (reference sequence). For the CDR3, the DNA is TGTGCCAGCAGCCAAGCTAGACAGGGGGTCGCGTCTTCCTCACCCCTCCACTTT. Translated, it gives CASSQARQGVASSSPLHF.

The rearrangement joins TRBV2 to TRBJ1-2, with D perhaps TRBD1 (5 bases). The V and J ends lost 9 bases and 2 bases respectively, with 19 bases between them. The CDR3 runs to 15 residues. CDR1 is SNHLY and CDR2 is FYNNEI in the germline V gene. CDR3 bases: TGTGCCAGAGCCCCAGGCGGGACCAAGAACTATGGCTACACCTTC. It yields the protein CARAPGGTKNYGYTF.

This clonotype was picked up many times. The chain joins TRBV5-1 to TRBJ1-1, with TRBD1 as a possible D gene (6 bases). Germline V gives CDR1 SGHRS, CDR2 YFSETQ. The CDR3 extends over 17 amino acids. V lost 0 bases and J lost 3, with 18 bases in between. The CDR3 sequence: CASSLASYQGWDTEAFF. The CDR3 bases are TGCGCCAGCAGCTTGGCTTCTTATCAGGGGTGGGACACTGAAGCTTTCTTT.

There are many counts of this clonotype. J is TRBJ1-1 and V is TRBV5-1; D is unclear. V was trimmed by 1 base and J by 0 bases, leaving 7 bases between them. This CDR3 region has 14 residues. CDR1 is SGHRS and CDR2 is YFSETQ in the germline V gene. The CDR3 DNA reads TGCGCCAGCAGCTTGCGGGCAGTGAACACTGAAGCTTTCTTT. It yields the protein CASSLRAVNTEAFF.